This TCR beta chain was identified during a study of blood T cell repertoires in COVID-19 (TCRdb year 2020). Broadly, across the study: Samples from collaborators originated in the United States, Italy and Spain and spanned both the acute and convalescent phases of COVID-19. The prospective study material was composed of cDNA or gDNA derived from T cells, B-cell-depleted T cells, or PBMCs. The dataset comprised deeply sampled blood TCRbeta repertoires from subjects exposed to, actively infected with, or recovered from COVID-19. The repertoires were released in a freely available public database intended as a resource for research on the immune response to SARS-CoV-2. The samples were drawn from two sources: the first 160 participants of the ongoing ImmuneRACE study, and approximately 1,300 subjects contributed by 6 global collaborators. Nearly every sample came with metadata listing a de-identified subject ID, COVID-19 status, age in years and sex. HLA class I and class II types, where available, came from metadata supplied by the sample provider rather than from assay-based typing. What the research found in general, with its limitations: How much clinical and demographic metadata was included differed by source and by participant, and the metadata was provided uncurated.

The immunoSEQ Assay, a bias-controlled multiplex PCR, was used to amplify TCRbeta CDR3 regions from genomic DNA. Per the authors' processing: Nucleated cell counts per sample were estimated from amplification of reference gene primers within the assay. Sequence reads were collapsed and filtered to measure the absolute abundance of every unique TCRbeta CDR3 rearrangement. Productive Simpson clonality was computed per sample as the square root of Simpson's diversity index over productive rearrangements. TCRdb holds this immuneACCESS table with in-frame rearrangements only. Some clones are missing; in checked studies, unresolved V genes explain under half, and the rest has no known cause. The D gene and trimming were derived from the DNA, and the V and J assignments and clone size from that table. For this sample there are 120,000 or so clones; about 81% appear just once. Of the sample, roughly a sixth falls within the top ten clones.

As concerns this clone: Its target antigen remains unknown. No base quality information exists; no much larger clone differs at one position.

In Seattle, one collaborating source enrolled patients while the infection was active and tracked those patients longitudinally over the course of disease. Whole blood was collected in K2EDTA tubes by collaborating institutions according to the institutions' own protocols. For TCRbeta analysis, collaborators shipped samples as frozen whole blood, isolated PBMCs, or DNA extracted from either of those sample types. Trimming takes 5 bases from V and 0 bases from J, and the germline ends sit 15 bases apart. CDR1 and CDR2 are read off the germline V gene (reference sequence) as MNHEY and SMNVEV. The CDR3 has 16 amino acids, counting the end cysteine and phenylalanine. The sequence is cut down to CDR3 DNA, 48 bases in frame from base 1.

The sequence was obtained from a man aged 30 to 45 with COVID-19, enrolled during active disease. Recombination linked TRBV27 to TRBJ2-3; TRBD2 might be the D gene, on 6 matching bases. Sequenced input: peripheral blood. The DNA sequence is TGTGCCAGCAGTCCCTGGACTATCTATAGCACAGATACGCAGTATTTT. It specifies CASSPWTIYSTDTQYF.